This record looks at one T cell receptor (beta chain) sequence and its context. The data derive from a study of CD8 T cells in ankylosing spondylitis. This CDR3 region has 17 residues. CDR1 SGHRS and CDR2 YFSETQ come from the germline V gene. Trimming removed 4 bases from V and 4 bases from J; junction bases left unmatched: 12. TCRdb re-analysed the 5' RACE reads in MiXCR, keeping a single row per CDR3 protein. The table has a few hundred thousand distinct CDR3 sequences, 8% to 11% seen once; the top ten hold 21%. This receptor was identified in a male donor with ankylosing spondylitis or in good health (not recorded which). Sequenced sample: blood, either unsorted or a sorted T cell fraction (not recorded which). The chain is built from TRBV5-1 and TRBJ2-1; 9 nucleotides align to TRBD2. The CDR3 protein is CASSPTVLSGGYNEQFF. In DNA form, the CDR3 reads TGCGCCAGCAGCCCGACCGTCCTCAGCGGGGGGTACAATGAGCAGTTCTTC.